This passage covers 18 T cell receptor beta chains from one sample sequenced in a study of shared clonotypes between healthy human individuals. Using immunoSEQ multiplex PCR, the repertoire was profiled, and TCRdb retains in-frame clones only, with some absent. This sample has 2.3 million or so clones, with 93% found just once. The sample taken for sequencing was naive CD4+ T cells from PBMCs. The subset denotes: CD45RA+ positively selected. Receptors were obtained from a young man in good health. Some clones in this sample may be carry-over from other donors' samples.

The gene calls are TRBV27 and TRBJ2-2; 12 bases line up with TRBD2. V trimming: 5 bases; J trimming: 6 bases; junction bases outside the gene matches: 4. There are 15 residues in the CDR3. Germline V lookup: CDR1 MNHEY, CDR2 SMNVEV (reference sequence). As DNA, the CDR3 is TGTGCCAGCAGTATTCTAGCGGGAGGGGCCGGGGAGCTGTTTTTT. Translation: CASSILAGGAGELFF.

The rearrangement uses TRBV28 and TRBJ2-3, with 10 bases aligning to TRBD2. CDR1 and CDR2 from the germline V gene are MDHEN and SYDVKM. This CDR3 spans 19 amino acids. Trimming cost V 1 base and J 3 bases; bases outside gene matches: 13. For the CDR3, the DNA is TGTGCCAGCAGTTTATCAGCCAGCGGGAGGGCCCTCGGGACAGATACGCAGTATTTT. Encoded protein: CASSLSASGRALGTDTQYF.

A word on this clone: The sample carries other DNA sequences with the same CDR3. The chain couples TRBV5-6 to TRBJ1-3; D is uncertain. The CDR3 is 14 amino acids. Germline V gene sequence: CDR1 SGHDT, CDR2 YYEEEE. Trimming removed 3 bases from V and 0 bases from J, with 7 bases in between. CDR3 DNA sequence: TGTGCCAGCAGCTCGCTTTCCTCTGGAAACACCATATATTTT. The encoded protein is CASSSLSSGNTIYF.

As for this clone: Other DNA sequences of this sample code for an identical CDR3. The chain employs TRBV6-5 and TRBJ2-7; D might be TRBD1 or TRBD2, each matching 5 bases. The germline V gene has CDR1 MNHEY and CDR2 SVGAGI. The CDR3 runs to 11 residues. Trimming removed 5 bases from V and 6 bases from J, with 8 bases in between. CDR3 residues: CASSHGGEQYF. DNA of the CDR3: TGTGCCAGCAGTCATGGGGGCGAGCAGTACTTC.

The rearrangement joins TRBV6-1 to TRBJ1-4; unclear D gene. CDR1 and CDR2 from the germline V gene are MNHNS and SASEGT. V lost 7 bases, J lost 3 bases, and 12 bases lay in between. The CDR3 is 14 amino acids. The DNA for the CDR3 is TGTGCCAGCACCACGGCAATCGCTAATGAAAAACTGTTTTTT. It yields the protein CASTTAIANEKLFF.

The CDR3 sequence is CASSTRVDTEAFF. The CDR3 nucleotides read TGTGCCAGCTCAACCAGGGTGGACACTGAAGCTTTCTTT. J is TRBJ1-1 and V is TRBV18; D may be TRBD1 (5 bases). V was cut by 5 bases and J by 3 bases, with 10 bases left in between. The CDR3 consists of 13 residues. Germline V gives CDR1 KGHSH, CDR2 LQKENI. The complete variable domain, with remaining parts taken from reference TRBV18 and TRBJ1-1, reads NAGVMQNPRHLVRRRGQEARLRCSPMKGHSHVYWYRQLPEEGLKFMVYLQKENIIDESGMPKERFSAEFPKEGPSILRIQQVVRGDSAAYFCASSTRVDTEAFFGQGTRLTVV.

The CDR3 sequence is CASSPYMGQGTTNEKLFF. The CDR3 DNA is TGTGCCAGCTCACCATATATGGGACAGGGAACAACTAATGAAAAACTGTTTTTT. V and J are TRBV18 and TRBJ1-4; 9 positions match TRBD1. The CDR3 spans 18 residues. Trimming took 2 bases from V and 0 from J; bases not matched to a gene: 7. CDR1 and CDR2 from the germline V gene are KGHSH and LQKENI.

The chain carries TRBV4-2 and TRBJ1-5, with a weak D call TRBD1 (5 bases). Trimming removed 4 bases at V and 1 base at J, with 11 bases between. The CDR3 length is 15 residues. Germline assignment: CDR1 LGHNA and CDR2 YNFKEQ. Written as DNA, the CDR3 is TGTGCCAGCAGCCCGATATCAGGGAGCAATCAGCCCCAGCATTTT. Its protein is CASSPISGSNQPQHF.

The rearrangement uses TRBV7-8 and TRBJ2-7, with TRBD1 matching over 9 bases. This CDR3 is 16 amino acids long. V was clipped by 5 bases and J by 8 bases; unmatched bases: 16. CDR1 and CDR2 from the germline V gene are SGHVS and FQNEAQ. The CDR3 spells CASSPTRTGVLNKQYF. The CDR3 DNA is TGTGCCAGCAGCCCCACCCGGACAGGGGTGTTAAATAAGCAGTACTTC.

This CDR3 reads CASSLSGWRANVLTF. The CDR3 nucleotides are TGCGCCAGCAGCTTGTCGGGATGGAGGGCCAACGTCCTGACTTTC. The chain joins TRBV5-1 to TRBJ2-6; possible D gene TRBD2, 5 bases. The CDR3 sequence is 15 residues long. Trimming removed 1 base at V and 5 bases at J, with 10 bases between. The germline V gene encodes CDR1 SGHRS and CDR2 YFSETQ.

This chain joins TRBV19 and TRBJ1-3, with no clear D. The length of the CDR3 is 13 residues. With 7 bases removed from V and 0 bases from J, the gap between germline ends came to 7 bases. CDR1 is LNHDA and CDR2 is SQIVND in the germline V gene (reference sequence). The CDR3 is CASTPSSGNTIYF. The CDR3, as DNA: TGTGCCAGTACGCCGAGCTCTGGAAACACCATATATTTT.

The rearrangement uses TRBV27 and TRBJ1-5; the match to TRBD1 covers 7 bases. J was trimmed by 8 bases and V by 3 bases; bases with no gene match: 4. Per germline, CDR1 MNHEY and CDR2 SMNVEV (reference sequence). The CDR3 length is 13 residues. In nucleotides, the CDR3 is TGTGCCAGCAGTTTTTTTCAGGGGGAGCCCCAGCATTTT. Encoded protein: CASSFFQGEPQHF.

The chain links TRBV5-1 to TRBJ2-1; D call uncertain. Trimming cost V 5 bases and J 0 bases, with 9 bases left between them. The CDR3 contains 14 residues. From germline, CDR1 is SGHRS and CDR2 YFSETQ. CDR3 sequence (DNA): TGCGCCAGCAGGCTGTTAAGCTCCTACAATGAGCAGTTCTTC. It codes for CASRLLSSYNEQFF.

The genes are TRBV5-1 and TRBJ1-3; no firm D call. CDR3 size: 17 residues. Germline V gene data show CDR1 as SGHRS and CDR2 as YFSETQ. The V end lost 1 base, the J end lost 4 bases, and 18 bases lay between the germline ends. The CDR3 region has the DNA TGCGCCAGCAGCTTGACGGGCGTGAGGGCCCGCGGAAACACCATATATTTT. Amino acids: CASSLTGVRARGNTIYF.

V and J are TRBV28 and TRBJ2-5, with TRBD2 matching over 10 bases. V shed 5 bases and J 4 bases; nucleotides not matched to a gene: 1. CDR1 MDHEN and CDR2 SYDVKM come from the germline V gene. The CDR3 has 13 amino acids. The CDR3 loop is CASSASGRETQYF. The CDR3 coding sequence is TGTGCCAGCAGTGCTAGCGGGAGAGAGACCCAGTACTTC.

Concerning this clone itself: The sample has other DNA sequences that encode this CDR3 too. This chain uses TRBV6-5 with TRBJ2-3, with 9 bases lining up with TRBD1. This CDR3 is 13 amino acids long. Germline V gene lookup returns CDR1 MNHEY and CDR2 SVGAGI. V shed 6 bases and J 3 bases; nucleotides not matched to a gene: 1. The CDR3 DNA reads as TGTGCCAGCAGGGACAGGGGTACAGATACGCAGTATTTT. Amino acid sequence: CASRDRGTDTQYF.

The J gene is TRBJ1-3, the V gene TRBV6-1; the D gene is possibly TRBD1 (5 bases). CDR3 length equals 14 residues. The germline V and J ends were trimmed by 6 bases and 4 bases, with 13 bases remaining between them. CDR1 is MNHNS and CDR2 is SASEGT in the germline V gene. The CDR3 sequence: CASSYTGRGNTIYF. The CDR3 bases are TGTGCCAGCAGCTACACGGGGCGGGGAAACACCATATATTTT.

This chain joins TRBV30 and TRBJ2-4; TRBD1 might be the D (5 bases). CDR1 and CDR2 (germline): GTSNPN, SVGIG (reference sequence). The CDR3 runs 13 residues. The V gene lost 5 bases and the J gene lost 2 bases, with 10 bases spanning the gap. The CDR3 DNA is TGTGCCTGGGCCAGGGTGCCCAAAAACATTCAGTACTTC. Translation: CAWARVPKNIQYF.